This T cell receptor (beta chain) stems from a study of beta chain features in type 1 diabetes (dated by TCRdb to 2016 to 2019). Study-wide context: Patients and healthy donors did not differ in mean age, gender distribution, total cell number or subset yield. A total of some 100,000,000 sorted cells were examined across all samples, and the number of cells per subset was strongly correlated with RNA yield. In the study, recently diagnosed type 1 diabetes patients and matched healthy donors were compared on the TCRB repertoires of their sorted circulating CD4+ T cell subsets. Regulatory and stem cell-like memory subsets were obtained from only 8 patients and about 8 healthy donors, while naive and central memory subsets were obtained from all 30 or so donors. Summary of the overall study and its limitations: A moderate but significant shortening of TCRB CDR3 length was observed in type 1 diabetes patients in all four CD4+ subsets. Naive, central memory and regulatory TCRB repertoires appeared to be more alike among patients than among healthy donors. Sequencing cDNA rather than genomic DNA could over-represent highly expressing activated cells, although activation and CD3 levels did not differ between groups. Shorter templates might have been favored by PCR, but patient and control samples were amplified and corrected together, so both groups would have been affected equally by any skew. Because small numbers of individuals were included in the HLA sub-analyses, any influence of HLA type on TCRB rearrangement was left unresolved. At VDJ recombination sites, type 1 diabetes patients had fewer insertions and more deleted nucleotides, which implies abnormalities in thymic rearrangement.

Each donor gave one peripheral blood draw, about 110 mL on average, collected into heparinised tubes. A BD FACSAria II and a panel including CD45RO, CCR7, CD25, CD127, CD95 and CD27 were used to sort naive, central memory, regulatory and stem cell-like memory CD4+ T cells. Every sorted population had a purity above 95%. PBMCs were isolated right away by Lymphoprep density gradient centrifugation and were stained directly, without culture. To minimize batch effects, samples were stained and sorted in pairs, one healthy donor with one patient per experiment. The entire isolated RNA was reverse transcribed using the High Capacity cDNA Reverse Transcription Kit, and thus expressed TCRB transcripts were sequenced. Deep immunoSEQ sequencing was performed on naive, central memory and regulatory T cell samples, with an average of roughly 3.5 million total reads per sample. Sorted cells were lysed in RLT buffer and RNA was extracted with DNase-treated RNeasy Micro or Mini kits, depending on cell number. To prevent cross-contamination, each cell subset was processed individually, whereas patient and healthy donor samples were processed jointly. The immunoSEQ multiplex PCR was used to amplify TCRB sequences from cDNA, yielding 87-bp fragments that span the CDR3 region. The amplicons were sequenced using the Illumina HiSeq platform. The authors processed their data as follows. Synthetic template baselines were used to correct PCR bias computationally, reads within Hamming distance 2 were collapsed together, and singletons that could not be merged were discarded. Reads were aligned against IMGT so that V, D and J genes, CDR3 length and insertions or deletions at six rearrangement sites could be assigned. Within each subset, clonotype counts were normalized to sorted cell number, after which true diversity and Gini coefficients were computed with the tcR R package. The overlap coefficient, calculated on TCRB nucleotide sequences, was used to measure repertoire sharing. Out-of-frame TCRB sequences from naive cells were analyzed as a proxy for the pre-selection repertoire. TCRdb took over this immuneACCESS table, retaining in-frame rearrangements with V and J assigned. Such tables are incomplete; in checked studies, under half of the missing clones stem from an unresolved V gene, and the remainder is unexplained. From that table come the V and J calls and clone size; the DNA was used to work out D and trimming. This sample has 500,000 to 800,000 clones in its table, and around an eighth of those were observed once. The ten largest account for 0.095% to 0.15% of the sample.

CDR1 and CDR2 were assigned from the germline V gene as SGHRS and YFSETQ. V is clipped by 0 bases and J by 7 bases, and the sequence between their germline boundaries is 4 bases long. Taken from cysteine to phenylalanine, the CDR3 has 12 residues. Only the CDR3 region is kept as DNA, spanning 36 bases read in frame from base 1. As regards this clone: Its binding antigen is unknown. Within one base of it there is no much larger clone, and no base qualities were kept. This specimen includes other DNA sequences encoding the same CDR3.

The clonotype was recovered from a man between 25 and 39 years old with type 1 diabetes. This sequence uses TRBV5-1 and TRBJ2-2; the D gene lacks a confident call. The sample taken for sequencing was naive CD4+ T cells from blood. Read against the paper, the sample's cell subset or site label means: true naive CD4+ T cells. CDR3 reads: CASSLESGELFF. The DNA sequence reads TGCGCCAGCAGCTTGGAGAGCGGGGAGCTGTTTTTT.